These T cell receptor beta chains were read from a single sample in a study of blood T cell repertoires in COVID-19. Sequencing used immunoSEQ multiplex PCR; TCRdb keeps in-frame clones, though not all of them. The repertoire holds under 150,000 clones, with 84% as singletons. Sequenced input: peripheral blood. The receptors shown here come from a human donor in a cohort sampled during active COVID-19. Both conserved end residues are part of each CDR3. D genes are given only for firm matches. A clone size is listed for some rows: how often the clone was seen (once, few, many), or a class if it is expanded.

j_call v_call clone_size d_call cdr3_nt cdr3_aa
TRBJ1-5 TRBV19 NA NA TGTGCCAGTAGTCGGGGTAATCAGCCCCAGCATTTT CASSRGNQPQHF
TRBJ2-5 TRBV4-1 NA TRBD2 TGCGCCAGCAGCCAAGAGGGTAGCGGGGGGGTAGAGACCCAGTACTTC CASSQEGSGGVETQYF
TRBJ2-5 TRBV4-2 NA TRBD2 TGTGCCAGCAGCCAAGACGGAATAGCGGGGGGTAGTGAGACCCAGTACTTC CASSQDGIAGGSETQYF
TRBJ2-7 TRBV19 NA NA TGTGCCAGTAGTTCGGTGATTTTGGGCCCCTACGAGCAGTACTTC CASSSVILGPYEQYF
TRBJ1-3 TRBV14 NA NA TGTGCCAGCAGCCACCCGCGGTATGGAAACACCATATATTTT CASSHPRYGNTIYF
TRBJ1-6 TRBV6-5 once NA TGTGCCAGCAGTTATGATAGTCTTTCACCCCTCCACTTT CASSYDSLSPLHF
TRBJ2-4 TRBV10-1 NA TRBD1 TGCGCCAGCAGTGGGGACAGGGAATCCAAAAACATTCAGTACTTC CASSGDRESKNIQYF
TRBJ2-1 TRBV30 NA NA TGTGCCTGGAGTGTGTCGGGGGGCGACTTTATGTCCTACAATGAGCAGTTCTTC CAWSVSGGDFMSYNEQFF
TRBJ2-3 TRBV3-1/TRBV3-2 NA TRBD2 TGTGCCAGCAGCCAAATAGCGGGGGGGAGCACAGATACGCAGTATTTT CASSQIAGGSTDTQYF
TRBJ1-1 TRBV3-1/TRBV3-2 NA NA TGTGCCAGCAGCCGCGGAGATCTGAACACTGAAGCTTTCTTT CASSRGDLNTEAFF
TRBJ2-7 TRBV11-2 NA NA TGTGCCAGCAGCCAAACTGGGAGTAGTGAGCAGTACTTC CASSQTGSSEQYF
TRBJ2-1 TRBV25-1 NA NA TGTGCCAGCAGTGAAATCGATGAGCAGTTCTTC CASSEIDEQFF
TRBJ1-1 TRBV28 NA TRBD1 TGTGCCAGCAGCTCCTCTGGACAGGGGACCACTGAAGCTTTCTTT CASSSSGQGTTEAFF
TRBJ2-1 TRBV7-9 NA TRBD1 TGTGCCAGCAGCCCCGGGACAGGGACCTACAATGAGCAGTTCTTC CASSPGTGTYNEQFF
TRBJ2-3 TRBV5-1 once TRBD2 TGCGCCAGCAGCGCCGGACTAGCCGAGGCAGATACGCAGTATTTT CASSAGLAEADTQYF
TRBJ2-2 TRBV4-1 NA NA TGCGCCAGCAGCCCCCGACTAGACAGGGCTGGGGAGCTGTTTTTT CASSPRLDRAGELFF
TRBJ2-7 TRBV19 NA TRBD2 TGTGCCAGTAGTACGGGACTAGCCTACGAGCAGTACTTC CASSTGLAYEQYF
TRBJ2-3 TRBV5-4 NA TRBD1 TGTGCCAGCAGCCACACACAGGGGAACCCCACAGATACGCAGTATTTT CASSHTQGNPTDTQYF
TRBJ2-5 TRBV9 NA NA TGTGCCAGCAGCGTAGCAGGGGGGAAAGAGACCCAGTACTTC CASSVAGGKETQYF
TRBJ2-3 TRBV27 NA TRBD2 TGTGCCAGCAGTTTGAGCGGGGGGACAGATACGCAGTATTTT CASSLSGGTDTQYF
TRBJ1-1 TRBV7-9 NA TRBD1 TGTGCCAGCAGCTTGACAGGGGACACTGAAGCTTTCTTT CASSLTGDTEAFF
TRBJ1-6 TRBV10-3 NA NA TGTGCCACCACCGTGGGGGGGAGCTCACCCCTCCACTTT CATTVGGSSPLHF
TRBJ2-7 TRBV11-1 NA NA TGTGCCAGCAGCTTCGGGGGTCCCGGAAGGGGCGAGCAGTACTTC CASSFGGPGRGEQYF
TRBJ1-1 TRBV3-1/TRBV3-2 NA TRBD1 TGTGCCAGCAGCCCACAGGGGTTCGGCACTGAAGCTTTCTTT CASSPQGFGTEAFF
TRBJ1-5 TRBV3-1/TRBV3-2 NA NA TGTGCCAGCAGCCAACGCGGGAATCAGCCCCAGCATTTT CASSQRGNQPQHF
TRBJ2-3 TRBV2 NA TRBD2 TGTGCCAGTCTAGCGGGGGGGCGAGATACGCAGTATTTT CASLAGGRDTQYF
TRBJ2-7 TRBV9 NA TRBD1 TGTGCCAGCAGCCTCGAGGGACAGGGGGTTCACGAGCAGTACTTC CASSLEGQGVHEQYF
TRBJ1-2 TRBV7-2 NA NA TGTGCCAGCAGCTTACGGGGTTCTAACTATGGCTACACCTTC CASSLRGSNYGYTF
TRBJ2-5 TRBV1 NA NA TGCACCAGCAGCCGGAGGAAAGAGACCCAGTACTTC CTSSRRKETQYF
TRBJ1-6 TRBV27 NA NA TGTGCCAGCAGTTTTTCGCAGGGTAATTCACCCCTCCACTTT CASSFSQGNSPLHF
TRBJ1-2 TRBV6-5 NA TRBD1 TGTGCCAGCACTACAGGGGCTGGCTACACCTTC CASTTGAGYTF
TRBJ2-3 TRBV18 NA NA TGTGCCAGCTCACCGCGACTATCCAGCACAGATACGCAGTATTTT CASSPRLSSTDTQYF
TRBJ1-2 TRBV3-1/TRBV3-2 NA NA TGTGCCAGCAGCCAAATGGCCTCAGGGTCTAACTATGGCTACACCTTC CASSQMASGSNYGYTF
TRBJ2-1 TRBV3-1/TRBV3-2 NA NA TGTGCCAGCAGCCAAGAACAGGGGAGGAATGAGCAGTTCTTC CASSQEQGRNEQFF
TRBJ1-4 TRBV3-1/TRBV3-2 NA NA TGTGCCAGCAGCCACCGGCAGACTACTGAAAAACTGTTTTTT CASSHRQTTEKLFF
TRBJ2-1 TRBV3-1/TRBV3-2 NA NA TGTGCCAGCAGCCGGTGGCCGTCCACTGAGCAGTTCTTC CASSRWPSTEQFF
TRBJ2-7 TRBV6-5 NA TRBD1 TGTGCCAGCAGGTCGACAGGGACCTACGAGCAGTACTTC CASRSTGTYEQYF
TRBJ2-1 TRBV3-1/TRBV3-2 NA TRBD2 TGTGCCAGCAGTTCGGGGGGGAGCTCCTACAATGAGCAGTTCTTC CASSSGGSSYNEQFF
TRBJ2-7 TRBV3-1/TRBV3-2 NA TRBD1 TGTGCCAGCAGCCAAGATGCGGACAGGGGGAACTCCTACGAGCAGTACTTC CASSQDADRGNSYEQYF
TRBJ2-7 TRBV29-1 NA TRBD1 TGCAGCGTGACCAGGGCAGGGGGCCACGAGCAGTACTTC CSVTRAGGHEQYF
TRBJ2-7 TRBV5-6 NA TRBD1 TGTGCCAGCAGCCCCGGACAGGCGAGCTCCTACGAGCAGTACTTC CASSPGQASSYEQYF
TRBJ1-2 TRBV2 few NA TGTGCCAGCAGTGAAGTCCAGGGAAGCTATGGCTACACCTTC CASSEVQGSYGYTF
TRBJ2-7 TRBV4-1 NA NA TGCGCCAGCAGCCGGACATCAAGCTCCTACGAGCAGTACTTC CASSRTSSSYEQYF
TRBJ2-2 TRBV30 NA NA TGTGCCTGGAATTTTCCAGGGCGCACCGGGGAGCTGTTTTTT CAWNFPGRTGELFF
TRBJ2-1 TRBV5-6 once NA TGTGCCAGCAGCTTGGCGGGCGGGGGCCCTGGGGTCAATGAGCAGTTCTTC CASSLAGGGPGVNEQFF
TRBJ2-7 TRBV6-6 few TRBD1 TGTGCCACAAGGGGACAGAACTACGAGCAGTACTTC CATRGQNYEQYF
TRBJ1-3 TRBV25-1 NA NA TGTGCCAGCAGTGAACAGGGGCGCGCTGGAAACACCATATATTTT CASSEQGRAGNTIYF
TRBJ1-2 TRBV27 NA NA TGTGCCAGCAGACCCCAGGGAGGCGGTGGCTACACCTTC CASRPQGGGGYTF
TRBJ2-3 TRBV5-1 NA TRBD2 TGCGCCAGCAGCGGGCGGGGGACTACCACAGATACGCAGTATTTT CASSGRGTTTDTQYF
TRBJ1-3 TRBV29-1 NA NA TGCAGCGTTGGAGACGGACACTCTGGAAACACCATATATTTT CSVGDGHSGNTIYF
TRBJ2-5 TRBV19 NA NA TGTGCCAGTAACGCGGGACGTCTAGAGACCCAGTACTTC CASNAGRLETQYF
TRBJ1-1 TRBV2 NA NA TGTGCCAGCACCCCTGTGGAGGGAATGGAAGCTTTCTTT CASTPVEGMEAFF
TRBJ2-7 TRBV30 NA NA TGTGCCTGGAGCTCCAACAGGTTTAGGACGCAGTACTTC CAWSSNRFRTQYF
TRBJ1-5 TRBV13 few TRBD1 TGTGCCAGCAGCTTAGGGGCAGGGGGGAATCAGCCCCAGCATTTT CASSLGAGGNQPQHF
TRBJ2-3 TRBV3-1/TRBV3-2 once TRBD2 TGTGCCAGCAGCCAAGAACTAGCGGTCCAGGCAGATACGCAGTATTTT CASSQELAVQADTQYF
TRBJ1-6 TRBV21-1 NA NA TGTGCCAGCAGCAAGAAACCCCCGGGACAGGAGGTTTCACCCCTCCACTTT CASSKKPPGQEVSPLHF
TRBJ2-7 TRBV21-1 NA NA TGTGCCAGCAGCAACCCCTCAGGGATCTACGAGCAGTACTTC CASSNPSGIYEQYF
TRBJ2-7 TRBV6-6 once NA TGTGCCAGCAGTTTCCCCAGGGGCTTGGTTGGGGAGCAGTACTTC CASSFPRGLVGEQYF
TRBJ2-3 TRBV12-5 NA TRBD2 TGTGCTAGTGGTTTAGAGCGGGGGGGCCGGCGAGATACGCAGTATTTT CASGLERGGRRDTQYF